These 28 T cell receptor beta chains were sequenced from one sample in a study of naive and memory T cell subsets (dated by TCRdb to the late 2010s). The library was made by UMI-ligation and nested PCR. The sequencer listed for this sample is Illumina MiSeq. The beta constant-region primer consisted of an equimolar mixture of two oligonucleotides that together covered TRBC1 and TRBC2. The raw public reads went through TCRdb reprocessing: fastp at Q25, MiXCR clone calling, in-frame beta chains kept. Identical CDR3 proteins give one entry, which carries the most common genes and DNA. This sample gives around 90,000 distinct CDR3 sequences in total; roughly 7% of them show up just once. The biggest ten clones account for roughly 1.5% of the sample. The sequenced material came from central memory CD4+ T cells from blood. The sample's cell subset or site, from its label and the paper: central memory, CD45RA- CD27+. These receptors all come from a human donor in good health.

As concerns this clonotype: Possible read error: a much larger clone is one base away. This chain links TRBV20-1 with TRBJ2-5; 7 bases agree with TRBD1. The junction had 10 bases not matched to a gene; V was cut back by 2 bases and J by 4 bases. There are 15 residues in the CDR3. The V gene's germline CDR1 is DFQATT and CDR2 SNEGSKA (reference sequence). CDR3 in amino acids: CSARRGRQGIETQYF. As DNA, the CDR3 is TGCAGTGCTAGAAGGGGGCGGCAGGGGATAGAGACCCAGTACTTC.

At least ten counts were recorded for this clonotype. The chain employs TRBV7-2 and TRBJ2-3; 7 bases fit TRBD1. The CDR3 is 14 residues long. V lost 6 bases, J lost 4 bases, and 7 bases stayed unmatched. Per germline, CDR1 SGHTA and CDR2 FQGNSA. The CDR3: CASSLNRGPDTQYF. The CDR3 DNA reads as TGTGCCAGCAGTCTTAACAGGGGCCCAGATACGCAGTATTTT.

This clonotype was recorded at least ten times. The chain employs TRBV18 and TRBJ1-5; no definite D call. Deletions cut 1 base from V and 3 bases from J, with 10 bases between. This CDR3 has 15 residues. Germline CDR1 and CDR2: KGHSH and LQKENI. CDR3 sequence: CASSPQKGNNQPQHF. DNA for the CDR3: TGTGCCAGCTCACCACAGAAAGGGAACAATCAGCCCCAGCATTTT.

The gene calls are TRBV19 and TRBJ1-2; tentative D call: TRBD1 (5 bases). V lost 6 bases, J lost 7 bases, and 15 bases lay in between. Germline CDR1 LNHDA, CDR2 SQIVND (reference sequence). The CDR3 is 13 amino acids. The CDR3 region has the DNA TGTGCCAGTAGACACACAGGAGGTGGTGGCTACACCTTC. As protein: CASRHTGGGGYTF.

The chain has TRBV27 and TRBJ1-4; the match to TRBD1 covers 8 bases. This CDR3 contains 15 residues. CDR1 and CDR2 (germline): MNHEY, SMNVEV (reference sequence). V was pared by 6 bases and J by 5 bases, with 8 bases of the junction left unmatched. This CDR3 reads CASRGFGTGNEKLFF. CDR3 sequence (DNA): TGTGCCAGCAGGGGTTTCGGGACAGGCAATGAAAAACTGTTTTTT. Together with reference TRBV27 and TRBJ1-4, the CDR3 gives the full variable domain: EAQVTQNPRYLITVTGKKLTVTCSQNMNHEYMSWYRQDPGLGLRQIYYSMNVEVTDKGDVPEGYKVSRKEKRNFPLILESPSPNQTSLYFCASRGFGTGNEKLFFGSGTQLSVL.

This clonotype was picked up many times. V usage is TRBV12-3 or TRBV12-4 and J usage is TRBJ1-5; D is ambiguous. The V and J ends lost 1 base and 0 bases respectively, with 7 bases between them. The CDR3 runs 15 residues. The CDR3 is CASSLGTGSNQPQHF. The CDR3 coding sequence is TGTGCCAGCAGTTTAGGGACGGGTAGCAATCAGCCCCAGCATTTT.

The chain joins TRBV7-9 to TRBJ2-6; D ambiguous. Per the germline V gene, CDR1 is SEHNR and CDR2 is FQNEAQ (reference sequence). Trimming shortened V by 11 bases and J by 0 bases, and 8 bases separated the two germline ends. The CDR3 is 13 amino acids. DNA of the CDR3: TGTGCCGGTAGGAGCTCTGGGGCCAACGTCCTGACTTTC. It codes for CAGRSSGANVLTF.

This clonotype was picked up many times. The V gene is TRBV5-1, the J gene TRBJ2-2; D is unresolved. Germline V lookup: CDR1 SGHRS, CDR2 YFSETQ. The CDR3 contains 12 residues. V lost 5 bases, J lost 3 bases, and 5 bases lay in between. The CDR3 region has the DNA TGCGCCAGCAGGTTCGACACCGGGGAGCTGTTTTTT. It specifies CASRFDTGELFF.

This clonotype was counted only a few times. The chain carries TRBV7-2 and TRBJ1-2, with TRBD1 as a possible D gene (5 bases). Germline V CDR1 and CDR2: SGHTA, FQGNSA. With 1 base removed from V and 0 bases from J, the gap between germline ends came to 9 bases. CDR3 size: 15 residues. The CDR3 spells CASSLERGSNYGYTF. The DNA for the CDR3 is TGTGCCAGCAGCTTAGAGAGGGGTTCTAACTATGGCTACACCTTC.

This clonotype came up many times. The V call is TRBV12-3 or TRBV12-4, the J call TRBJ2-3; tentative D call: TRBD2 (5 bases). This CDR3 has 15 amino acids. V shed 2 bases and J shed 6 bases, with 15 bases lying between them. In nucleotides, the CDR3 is TGTGCCAGCAGTTTAAGGGCCACTAGTACGGATACGCAGTATTTT. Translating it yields CASSLRATSTDTQYF.

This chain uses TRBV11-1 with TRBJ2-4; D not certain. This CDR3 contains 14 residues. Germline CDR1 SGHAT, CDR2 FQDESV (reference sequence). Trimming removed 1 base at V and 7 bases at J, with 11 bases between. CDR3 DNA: TGTGCCAGCAGCTTAGACGAGGTTTCGAACATTCAGTACTTC. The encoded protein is CASSLDEVSNIQYF. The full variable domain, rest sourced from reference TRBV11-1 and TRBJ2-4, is EAEVAQSPRYKITEKSQAVAFWCDPISGHATLYWYRQILGQGPELLVQFQDESVVDDSQLPKDRFSAERLKGVDSTLKIQPAELGDSAMYLCASSLDEVSNIQYFGAGTRLSVL.

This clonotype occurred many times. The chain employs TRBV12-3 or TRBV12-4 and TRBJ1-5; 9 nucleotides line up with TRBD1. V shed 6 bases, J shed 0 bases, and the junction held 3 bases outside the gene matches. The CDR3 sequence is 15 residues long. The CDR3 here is CASSRQGDSNQPQHF. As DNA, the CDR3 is TGTGCCAGCAGCAGACAGGGGGATAGCAATCAGCCCCAGCATTTT.

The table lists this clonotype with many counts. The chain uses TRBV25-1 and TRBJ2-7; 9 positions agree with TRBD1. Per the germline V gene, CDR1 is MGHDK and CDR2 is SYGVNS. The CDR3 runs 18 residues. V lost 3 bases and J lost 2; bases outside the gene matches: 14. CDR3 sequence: CASSDAGTGTRSPYEQYF. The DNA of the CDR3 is TGTGCCAGCAGTGATGCCGGGACAGGGACCCGAAGTCCCTACGAGCAGTACTTC.

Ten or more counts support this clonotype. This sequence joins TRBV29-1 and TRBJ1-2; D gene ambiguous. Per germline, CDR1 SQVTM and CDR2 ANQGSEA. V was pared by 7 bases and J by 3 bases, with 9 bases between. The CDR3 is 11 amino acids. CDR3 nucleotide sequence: TGCAGCGCGGCGGAAGACTATGGCTACACCTTC. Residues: CSAAEDYGYTF.

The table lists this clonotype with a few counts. The CDR3 DNA follows: TGTGCCAGCAGCCCGGGACTAGCGGGGGACTGGACCCAAAATACGCAGTATTTT. This translates into CASSPGLAGDWTQNTQYF. V usage is TRBV7-2 and J usage is TRBJ2-3; 14 nucleotides match TRBD2. Germline V lookup: CDR1 SGHTA, CDR2 FQGNSA. V was pared by 5 bases and J by 7 bases, with 14 bases of the junction left unmatched. This CDR3 comprises 18 residues. The full variable domain, with the rest looked up from reference TRBV7-2 and TRBJ2-3, is GAGVSQSPSNKVTEKGKDVELRCDPISGHTALYWYRQSLGQGLEFLIYFQGNSAPDKSGLPSDRFSAERTGGSVSTLTIQRTQQEDSAVYLCASSPGLAGDWTQNTQYFGPGTRLTVL.

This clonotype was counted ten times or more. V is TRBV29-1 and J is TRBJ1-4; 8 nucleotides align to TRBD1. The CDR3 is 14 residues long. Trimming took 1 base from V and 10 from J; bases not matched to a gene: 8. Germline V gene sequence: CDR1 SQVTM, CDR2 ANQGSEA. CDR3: CSVEVAGGATKLFF. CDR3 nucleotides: TGCAGCGTTGAAGTGGCAGGGGGCGCGACAAAACTGTTTTTT.

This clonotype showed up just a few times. CDR3 bases: TGTGCCAGCAGCTCGAATATTGCCGGGGGGGAGACCCAGTACTTC. Translation gives CASSSNIAGGETQYF. This chain links TRBV7-2 with TRBJ2-5, with 7 bases aligning to TRBD2. The germline V gene encodes CDR1 SGHTA and CDR2 FQGNSA. Trimming cost V 4 bases and J 5 bases; bases outside gene matches: 10. The CDR3 is made up of 15 amino acids. The complete variable domain, with remaining parts taken from reference TRBV7-2 and TRBJ2-5, reads GAGVSQSPSNKVTEKGKDVELRCDPISGHTALYWYRQSLGQGLEFLIYFQGNSAPDKSGLPSDRFSAERTGGSVSTLTIQRTQQEDSAVYLCASSSNIAGGETQYFGPGTRLLVL.

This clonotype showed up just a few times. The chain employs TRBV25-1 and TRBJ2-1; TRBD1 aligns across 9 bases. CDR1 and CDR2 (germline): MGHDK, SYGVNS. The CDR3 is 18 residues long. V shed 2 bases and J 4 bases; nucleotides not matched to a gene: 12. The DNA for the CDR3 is TGTGCCAGCAGTGAAAGGGTCGGGACAGGGAGGACGTACAATGAGCAGTTCTTC. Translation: CASSERVGTGRTYNEQFF.

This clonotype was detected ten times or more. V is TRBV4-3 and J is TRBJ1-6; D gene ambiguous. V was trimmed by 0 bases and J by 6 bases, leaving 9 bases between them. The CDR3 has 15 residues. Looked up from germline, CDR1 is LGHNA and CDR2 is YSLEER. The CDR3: CASSQDSLSNSPLHF. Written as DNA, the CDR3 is TGCGCCAGCAGCCAAGATTCCCTCAGTAATTCACCCCTCCACTTT.

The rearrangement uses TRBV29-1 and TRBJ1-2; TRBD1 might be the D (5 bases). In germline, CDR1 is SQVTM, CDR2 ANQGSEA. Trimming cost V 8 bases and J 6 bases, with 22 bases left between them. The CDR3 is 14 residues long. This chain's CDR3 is CSHIQDVSLDGYTF. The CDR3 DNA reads TGCAGCCATATACAGGACGTCTCCCTAGATGGCTACACCTTC.

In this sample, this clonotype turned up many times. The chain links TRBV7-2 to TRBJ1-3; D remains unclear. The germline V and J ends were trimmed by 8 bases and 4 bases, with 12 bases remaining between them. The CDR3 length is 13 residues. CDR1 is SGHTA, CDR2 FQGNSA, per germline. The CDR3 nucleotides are TGTGCCAGCTCTCTCGCCGCAGGAAACACCATATATTTT. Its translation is CASSLAAGNTIYF.

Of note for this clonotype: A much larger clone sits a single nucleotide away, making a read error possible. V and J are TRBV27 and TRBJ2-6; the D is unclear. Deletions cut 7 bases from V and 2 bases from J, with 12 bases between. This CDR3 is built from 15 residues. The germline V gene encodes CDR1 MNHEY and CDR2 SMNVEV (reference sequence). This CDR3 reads CASTFLGTGANVLTF. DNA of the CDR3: TGTGCCAGCACTTTCCTGGGAACTGGGGCCAACGTCCTGACTTTC.

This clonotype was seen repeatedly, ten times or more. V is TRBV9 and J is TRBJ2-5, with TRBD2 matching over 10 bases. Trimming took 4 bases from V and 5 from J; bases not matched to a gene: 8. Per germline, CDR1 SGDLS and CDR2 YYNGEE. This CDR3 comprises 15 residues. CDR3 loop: CASSTQAGGRETQYF. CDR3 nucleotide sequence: TGTGCCAGCAGCACCCAAGCGGGAGGGAGGGAGACCCAGTACTTC.

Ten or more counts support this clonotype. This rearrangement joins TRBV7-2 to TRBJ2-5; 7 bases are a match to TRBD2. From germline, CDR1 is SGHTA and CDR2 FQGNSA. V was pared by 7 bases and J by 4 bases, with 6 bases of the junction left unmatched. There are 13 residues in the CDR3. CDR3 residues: CASTLRGRETQYF. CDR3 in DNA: TGTGCCAGCACCCTGCGCGGGAGAGAGACCCAGTACTTC.

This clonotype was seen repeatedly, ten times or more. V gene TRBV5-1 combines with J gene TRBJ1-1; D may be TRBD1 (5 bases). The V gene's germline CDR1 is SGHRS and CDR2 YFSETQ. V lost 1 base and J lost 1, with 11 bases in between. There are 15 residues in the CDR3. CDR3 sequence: CASSLMGQANTEAFF. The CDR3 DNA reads TGCGCCAGCAGCTTGATGGGGCAGGCGAACACTGAAGCTTTCTTT.

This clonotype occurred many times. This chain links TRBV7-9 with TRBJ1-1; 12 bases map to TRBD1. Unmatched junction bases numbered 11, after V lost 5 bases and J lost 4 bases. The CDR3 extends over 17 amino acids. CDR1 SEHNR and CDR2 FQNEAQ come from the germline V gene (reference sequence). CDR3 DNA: TGTGCCAGCAGCCGGCCAGGGACAGGGGGCAGGGGCACTGAAGCTTTCTTT. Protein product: CASSRPGTGGRGTEAFF.

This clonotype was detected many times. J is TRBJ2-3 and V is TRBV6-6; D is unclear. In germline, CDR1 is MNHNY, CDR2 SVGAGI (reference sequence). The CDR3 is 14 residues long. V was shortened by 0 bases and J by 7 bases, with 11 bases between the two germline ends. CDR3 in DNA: TGTGCCAGCAGTTACTCGATTTCACCCAATACGCAGTATTTT. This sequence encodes CASSYSISPNTQYF.

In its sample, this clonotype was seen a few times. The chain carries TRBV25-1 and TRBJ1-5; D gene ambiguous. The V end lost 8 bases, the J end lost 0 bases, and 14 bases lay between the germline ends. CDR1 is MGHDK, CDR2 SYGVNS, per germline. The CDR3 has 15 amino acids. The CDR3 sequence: CASRPLTLSNQPQHF. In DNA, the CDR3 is TGTGCCAGCCGACCGCTGACACTTAGCAATCAGCCCCAGCATTTT.